Below are 10 T cell receptor beta chains sequenced from a single sample in a study of blood T cell repertoires in COVID-19. Libraries were prepared by immunoSEQ multiplex PCR; TCRdb keeps only in-frame clonotypes and omits some of them. This sample carries about 62,000 clones, approximately 90% of them seen once, and the ten largest clones take about 18%. The sequenced material came from peripheral blood. These TCRs come from a woman aged 55-70 years with COVID-19, enrolled during active disease.

This clone appeared a few times. This chain joins TRBV6-2 or TRBV6-3 and TRBJ1-1; maybe TRBD1 (6 bases). This CDR3 spans 14 amino acids. CDR1 and CDR2 from the germline V gene are MNHEY and SVGEGT. Between the trimmed V and J ends, which lost 4 bases and 3 bases, there was a span of 12 bases. The DNA of the CDR3 is TGTGCCAGCAGTTTAGTAGGGGGTGACACTGAAGCTTTCTTT. This gives the protein CASSLVGGDTEAFF.

This sequence joins TRBV19 and TRBJ1-2; 10 bases agree with TRBD1. J was trimmed by 5 bases and V by 5 bases; bases with no gene match: 20. This CDR3 comprises 19 residues. CDR1 is LNHDA, CDR2 SQIVND, per germline (reference sequence). For the CDR3, the DNA is TGTGCCAGTAGTCGCCGGGACAGGGGTTCGCCTCGTACGGGTTATGGCTACACCTTC. Protein sequence: CASSRRDRGSPRTGYGYTF.

The V and J genes are TRBV19 and TRBJ2-4; D is perhaps TRBD2 (5 bases). The CDR3 runs 12 residues. Germline CDR1 is LNHDA and CDR2 is SQIVND (reference sequence). V shed 6 bases and J shed 10 bases, with 13 bases lying between them. CDR3 sequence: CASSPSPGIQYF. As DNA, the CDR3 is TGTGCCAGTAGCCCTTCACCGGGGATTCAGTACTTC. Variable domain in full (rest from reference TRBV19 and TRBJ2-4): DGGITQSPKYLFRKEGQNVTLSCEQNLNHDAMYWYRQDPGQGLRLIYYSQIVNDFQKGDIAEGYSVSREKKESFPLTVTSAQKNPTAFYLCASSPSPGIQYFGAGTRLSVL.

This chain uses TRBV7-9 with TRBJ1-5; D is unclear. CDR1 and CDR2 (germline): SEHNR, FQNEAQ (reference sequence). V lost 5 bases to trimming and J lost 4 bases, with 15 bases between them. The CDR3 loop spans 15 amino acids. CDR3 DNA sequence: TGTGCCAGCAGCCGAGGAAAGGAGGGAAATCAGCCCCAGCATTTT. Translated, it gives CASSRGKEGNQPQHF.

The chain links TRBV25-1 to TRBJ2-5, with TRBD2 matching 16 bases. The CDR3 runs to 16 residues. With V trimmed by 8 bases and J by 4 bases, 7 bases remained unmatched. The germline gives CDR1 MGHDK, CDR2 SYGVNS. In DNA, the CDR3 is TGTGCCAGCGCGGTGGGACTAGCGGGAGGGCCAGAGACCCAGTACTTC. Amino acid sequence: CASAVGLAGGPETQYF.

This chain connects TRBV7-2 to TRBJ2-2; 7 positions agree with TRBD2. This CDR3 has 18 residues. J gave up 5 bases and V 2 bases, and 14 bases lay outside the gene matches. CDR1 is SGHTA and CDR2 is FQGNSA in the germline V gene. Here the CDR3 reads CASSLRGYGRIETGELFF. The CDR3 region has the DNA TGTGCCAGCAGCTTAAGGGGCTACGGGAGGATAGAGACCGGGGAGCTGTTTTTT.

Notes on this clone: At one boundary the junction diverges from the germline segment, which might be a read error. The CDR3 DNA follows: TGTGCTAGCAGCTTCATGGAGCTAAGTGAGCAGTTCTTC. Translation: CASSFMELSEQFF. The V and J genes are TRBV7-7 and TRBJ2-1; D gene unclear. CDR3 length: 13 amino acids. The V gene's germline CDR1 is SSHAT and CDR2 FNYEAQ (reference sequence).

The chain recombines TRBV6-5 with TRBJ2-2, with D unclear. The CDR3 has 14 amino acids. In germline, CDR1 is MNHEY, CDR2 SVGAGI. The germline V and J ends were trimmed by 9 bases and 1 base, with 12 bases remaining between them. This CDR3 is CASRRGMNTGELFF. The CDR3, as DNA: TGTGCCAGTCGTCGCGGAATGAACACCGGGGAGCTGTTTTTT.

This chain joins TRBV4-3 and TRBJ2-3; D is undetermined. The CDR3 runs 14 residues. The ends were cut back, 0 bases at V and 3 bases at J, with 7 bases in the middle. Germline loops: CDR1 LGHNA, CDR2 YSLEER. DNA of the CDR3: TGCGCCAGCAGCCAAGATCCCGCGACAGATACGCAGTATTTT. Protein: CASSQDPATDTQYF.

J is TRBJ1-6 and V is TRBV4-2, with 8 bases aligning to TRBD1. The V gene end was trimmed by 1 base and the J gene end by 7 bases; junction bases not matched to a gene: 3. This CDR3 is built from 15 residues. Germline V gene data show CDR1 as LGHNA and CDR2 as YNFKEQ. In nucleotides, the CDR3 is TGTGCCAGCAGCCAAGGGGACAGGTCCAATTCACCCCTCCACTTT. It specifies CASSQGDRSNSPLHF.